The next 19 T cell receptor beta chains were all read from a single sample in a study of T cells in Graves' hyperthyroidism and ophthalmopathy. Researchers amplified the TCR beta CDR3 regions from RNA transcripts. Researchers ran a first-round RT-PCR on the TCR CDR3 using the HTBI primer set. TCRdb passed the multiplex PCR reads through MiXCR, listing each CDR3 protein once. The sample lists around 350,000 distinct CDR3 sequences, 19% seen once, with about 3.5% in the top ten. The sample taken for sequencing was blood. The receptors here all came from a woman aged 18-30 years with Graves' hyperthyroidism.

This clonotype appeared many times. This chain joins TRBV2 and TRBJ2-5; D unclear. The CDR3 runs to 12 residues. Germline CDR1 reads SNHLY; CDR2 reads FYNNEI. V lost 10 bases and J 1 base, leaving 10 bases between the germline ends. The DNA of the CDR3 is TGTGCCACGTCCCCCGTCCAAGAGACCCAGTACTTC. Its protein is CATSPVQETQYF.

The gene calls are TRBV3-1 and TRBJ1-1; D perhaps matches TRBD1 (5 bases). CDR3 length equals 13 residues. Trimming pared 3 bases from V and 4 bases from J, leaving 9 bases between. Germline V gene data show CDR1 as LGHDT and CDR2 as YNNKEL (reference sequence). The chain's CDR3 is CASSHPRGTEAFF. DNA for the CDR3: TGTGCCAGCAGCCACCCTAGGGGCACTGAAGCTTTCTTT.

This clonotype was recorded at least ten times. The V call is TRBV12-3 or TRBV12-4, the J call TRBJ2-5, with TRBD2 matching over 10 bases. V shed 7 bases, J shed 4 bases, and the junction held 6 bases outside the gene matches. CDR3 length: 14 residues. The chain's CDR3 is CASTFSGGRETQYF. CDR3 nucleotides: TGTGCCAGCACCTTTAGCGGGGGGAGAGAGACCCAGTACTTC.

This clonotype was observed at least ten times. V usage is TRBV28 and J usage is TRBJ1-2, with D unclear. Trimming removed 3 bases from V and 4 bases from J, with 9 bases in between. CDR3 length: 13 amino acids. Germline CDR1 is MDHEN and CDR2 is SYDVKM. The CDR3 protein is CASSLISGYGYTF. The CDR3 DNA follows: TGTGCCAGCAGTTTGATTTCTGGCTATGGCTACACCTTC.

The sample holds many counts of this clonotype. This chain joins TRBV6-5 and TRBJ1-3, with 7 bases identical to TRBD1. This CDR3 has 13 amino acids. V lost 4 bases, J lost 8 bases, and 5 bases stayed unmatched. Per the germline V gene, CDR1 is MNHEY and CDR2 is SVGAGI. CDR3 sequence (DNA): TGTGCCAGCAGTTTTGGGCAGGGGGACACCATATATTTT. Residues: CASSFGQGDTIYF.

This clonotype was picked up many times. The chain joins TRBV7-3 to TRBJ1-1; TRBD1 agrees at 7 bases. This CDR3 is 14 amino acids long. J gave up 3 bases and V 2 bases, and 3 bases lay outside the gene matches. The V gene's germline CDR1 is SGHTA and CDR2 FQGTGA. The CDR3 is CASSLRGGDTEAFF. DNA for the CDR3: TGTGCCAGCAGCTTACGAGGGGGCGACACTGAAGCTTTCTTT.

V usage is TRBV12-3 or TRBV12-4 and J usage is TRBJ2-2, with D perhaps TRBD1 (5 bases). The V gene lost 6 bases and the J gene lost 4 bases, with 9 bases spanning the gap. This CDR3 contains 13 residues. The CDR3 is CASSGQGTGELFF. The CDR3 DNA follows: TGTGCCAGCAGCGGTCAGGGCACCGGGGAGCTGTTTTTT.

Many counts were recorded for this clonotype. The J gene is TRBJ1-2, the V gene TRBV5-1, with a possible D match to TRBD1 (5 bases). The CDR3 has 15 residues. In germline, CDR1 is SGHRS, CDR2 YFSETQ. V lost 4 bases, J lost 2 bases, and 15 bases lay in between. CDR3 loop: CASSIAGTENYGYTF. For the CDR3, the DNA is TGCGCCAGCAGCATAGCCGGGACTGAAAACTATGGCTACACCTTC.

This clonotype was seen only a few times. The V call is TRBV5-1, the J call TRBJ2-1, with 11 bases matching TRBD2. The germline gives CDR1 SGHRS, CDR2 YFSETQ. V lost 4 bases to trimming and J lost 3 bases; unmatched junction nucleotides: 12. The CDR3 runs 18 residues. DNA for the CDR3: TGCGCCAGCAGCCTGGAGCCTAGCGGGGGGTCCCACTACAATGAGCAGTTCTTC. Translated, it gives CASSLEPSGGSHYNEQFF.

This clonotype was seen many times. This sequence joins TRBV20-1 and TRBJ1-1; TRBD1 agrees at 8 bases. Germline loops: CDR1 DFQATT, CDR2 SNEGSKA (reference sequence). The V segment lost 6 bases and the J segment 2 bases; nucleotides outside the gene matches: 14. There are 16 residues in the CDR3. CDR3 nucleotide sequence: TGCAGTGCCCAAGGACAGGGCGGTCTGGTCAACACTGAAGCTTTCTTT. This codes for CSAQGQGGLVNTEAFF.

There are many counts of this clonotype. The chain employs TRBV7-8 and TRBJ1-1; no clear D. Germline V lookup: CDR1 SGHVS, CDR2 FQNEAQ. V was trimmed by 4 bases and J by 6 bases, leaving 9 bases between them. The CDR3 runs to 12 residues. DNA of the CDR3: TGTGCCAGCAGCTCGCCGACCCCTGAAGCTTTCTTT. This codes for CASSSPTPEAFF.

V usage is TRBV20-1 and J usage is TRBJ2-5; 7 bases fit TRBD2. V lost 0 bases and J lost 4; bases outside the gene matches: 20. The CDR3 has 19 amino acids. The germline CDR1 and CDR2 sequences are DFQATT and SNEGSKA (reference sequence). In DNA form, the CDR3 reads TGCAGTGCTAGAGATCCAGGACTAGTTACGCATCACAACGTAGAGACCCAGTACTTC. This encodes CSARDPGLVTHHNVETQYF.

In its sample, this clonotype was seen many times. The chain couples TRBV24-1 to TRBJ1-1; D is ambiguous. V lost 4 bases and J lost 8, with 16 bases in between. Looked up from germline, CDR1 is KGHDR and CDR2 is SFDVKD. CDR3 length: 14 amino acids. Here the CDR3 reads CATSESGKTLEAFF. CDR3 sequence (DNA): TGTGCCACCAGTGAATCGGGTAAGACTCTGGAAGCTTTCTTT.

Many counts were recorded for this clonotype. The V gene is TRBV20-1, the J gene TRBJ1-1, with 9 bases aligning to TRBD1. The J segment lost 5 bases and the V segment lost 5 bases, leaving 9 bases of the junction unmatched. CDR3 length: 14 residues. In germline, CDR1 is DFQATT, CDR2 SNEGSKA (reference sequence). The CDR3 nucleotides read TGCAGTGCTCCGAGGGGACAGGGACGAACTGAAGCTTTCTTT. Its protein is CSAPRGQGRTEAFF.

The sample holds many counts of this clonotype. The chain uses TRBV2 and TRBJ2-7, with 10 bases aligning to TRBD1. Looked up from germline, CDR1 is SNHLY and CDR2 is FYNNEI. The CDR3 has 14 amino acids. Trimming at V came to 8 bases and at J to 5 bases, leaving 9 bases not matched to a gene. The CDR3 reads CASQTDRGHDEQYF. Here the CDR3 DNA reads TGTGCCAGCCAAACAGACAGGGGGCACGACGAGCAGTACTTC.

The chain recombines TRBV6-2 or TRBV6-3 with TRBJ2-7, with 9 positions matching TRBD2. Germline V gives CDR1 MNHEY, CDR2 SVGEGT. The V and J ends lost 0 bases and 0 bases, in that order; junction bases with no gene match: 3. This CDR3 has 16 amino acids. The CDR3 nucleotides read TGTGCCAGCAGTTACTCCCGACTAGCGGCCTCCTACGAGCAGTACTTC. Translated: CASSYSRLAASYEQYF.

This clonotype was found a few times. The J gene is TRBJ1-3, the V gene TRBV12-3 or TRBV12-4, with D possibly matching TRBD1 (6 bases). V was trimmed by 6 bases and J by 0 bases, leaving 18 bases between them. This CDR3 comprises 17 residues. The DNA for the CDR3 is TGTGCCAGCAGGGAACGGGGGGCGACTAGCTCTGGAAACACCATATATTTT. This encodes CASRERGATSSGNTIYF.

In this sample, this clonotype turned up many times. The gene calls are TRBV6-2 or TRBV6-3 and TRBJ2-5, with D uncertain. The CDR3 is 14 amino acids. Germline loops: CDR1 MNHEY, CDR2 SVGEGT. V was cut by 2 bases and J by 2 bases, with 9 bases left in between. The CDR3 spells CASSYLSTQETQYF. CDR3 DNA: TGTGCCAGCAGTTACCTATCCACTCAAGAGACCCAGTACTTC.

This clonotype was found many times. The chain recombines TRBV5-1 with TRBJ2-7, with D perhaps matching TRBD1 (6 bases). This CDR3 is built from 16 residues. Germline loops: CDR1 SGHRS, CDR2 YFSETQ. V lost 0 bases to trimming and J lost 3 bases, with 16 bases between them. The CDR3 protein is CASSLARGTRGYEQYF. In DNA, the CDR3 is TGCGCCAGCAGCTTGGCCCGAGGGACACGGGGCTACGAGCAGTACTTC.